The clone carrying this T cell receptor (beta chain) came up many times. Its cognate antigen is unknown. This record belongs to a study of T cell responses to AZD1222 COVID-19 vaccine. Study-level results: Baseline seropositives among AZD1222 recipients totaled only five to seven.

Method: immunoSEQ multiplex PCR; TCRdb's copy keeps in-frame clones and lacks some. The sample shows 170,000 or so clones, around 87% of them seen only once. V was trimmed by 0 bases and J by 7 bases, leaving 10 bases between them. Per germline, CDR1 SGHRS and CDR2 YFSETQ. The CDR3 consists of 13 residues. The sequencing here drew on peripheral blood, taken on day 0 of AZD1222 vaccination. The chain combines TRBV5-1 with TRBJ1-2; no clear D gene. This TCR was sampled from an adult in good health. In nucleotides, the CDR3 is TGCGCCAGCAGCTTGGAGGGAACCAGTGGCTACACCTTC. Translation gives CASSLEGTSGYTF.